This record looks at one T cell receptor beta chain sequence and its context. The data derive from a study of blood T cell repertoires in COVID-19. Study-level background: T cells, B-cell-depleted T cells, or PBMCs provided the cDNA or gDNA that served as material.

The CDR3 has 16 amino acids. Germline values: CDR1 SGHTA, CDR2 FQGNSA. V gave up 4 bases and J gave up 5 bases; unmatched junction bases: 13. The table came from immunoSEQ multiplex PCR; TCRdb's copy has only in-frame clones and leaves some out. The sample shows about 25,000 clones, just under 95% of them seen only once. The source is a human donor with active COVID-19. The donor label of this sample is uncertain. The chain joins TRBV7-2 to TRBJ2-5; 7 bases align to TRBD2. Source material: peripheral blood. The CDR3 reads CASSSTPDGGGETQYF. Written as DNA, the CDR3 is TGTGCCAGCAGCTCGACCCCTGACGGGGGAGGGGAGACCCAGTACTTC.